A selection of T cell receptor beta chains follows, all from one sample in a study of T cell responses to AZD1222 COVID-19 vaccine. Profiling relied on immunoSEQ multiplex PCR, and the TCRdb table lists in-frame clones only, not all of them. The data contain around 190,000 clones, about 90% of them seen just once; the ten biggest clones take up approximately 10%. The starting material was peripheral blood, obtained 28 days after the second AZD1222 dose. Receptors originate from an adult who received the AZD1222 COVID-19 vaccine. Each CDR3 is given with its conserved first and last residue. The order of the fields is J gene, clone size, D gene, V gene, CDR3 protein, CDR3 DNA. A D gene is named only where the DNA matches it firmly. The size field is filled for only some rows; it gives once, few, many or a size class.

J: TRBJ1-3
size: -
D: -
V: TRBV3-1/TRBV3-2
CDR3: CASSQAQDPGNTIYF
DNA: TGTGCCAGCAGCCAAGCACAGGATCCTGGAAACACCATATATTTT

J: TRBJ2-3
size: few
D: -
V: TRBV6-1
CDR3: CASSDLRGRGTQYF
DNA: TGTGCCAGCAGTGACCTCCGGGGGCGCGGTACGCAGTATTTT

J: TRBJ1-2
size: -
D: -
V: TRBV5-4
CDR3: CASSQGNYGYTF
DNA: TGTGCCAGCAGCCAAGGGAACTATGGCTACACCTTC

J: TRBJ1-4
size: -
D: TRBD1
V: TRBV27
CDR3: CASKGGAWEKLFF
DNA: TGTGCCAGCAAAGGGGGCGCCTGGGAAAAACTGTTTTTT

J: TRBJ2-5
size: -
D: TRBD2
V: TRBV5-4
CDR3: CASSLEGSGGETQYF
DNA: TGTGCCAGCAGCTTGGAAGGTAGCGGGGGAGAGACCCAGTACTTC

J: TRBJ2-1
size: few
D: -
V: TRBV5-1
CDR3: CASSLDRVDEQFF
DNA: TGCGCCAGCAGCTTGGACAGGGTGGATGAGCAGTTCTTC

J: TRBJ2-1
size: -
D: -
V: TRBV3-1/TRBV3-2
CDR3: CASSQGGRGNEQFF
DNA: TGTGCCAGCAGCCAAGGGGGGAGGGGGAATGAGCAGTTCTTC

J: TRBJ2-7
size: -
D: -
V: TRBV6-1
CDR3: CASSDPIRGSQYF
DNA: TGTGCCAGCAGTGATCCTATTAGGGGATCGCAGTACTTC

J: TRBJ1-5
size: -
D: -
V: TRBV28
CDR3: CASSWGRGGLSNQPQHF
DNA: TGTGCCAGCAGTTGGGGCAGGGGAGGGTTATCCAATCAGCCCCAGCATTTT

J: TRBJ2-2
size: -
D: TRBD1
V: TRBV19
CDR3: CASSRQGATGELFF
DNA: TGTGCCAGTAGTAGACAGGGGGCAACCGGGGAGCTGTTTTTT

J: TRBJ1-5
size: -
D: TRBD1
V: TRBV11-1
CDR3: CASSPGQGADQPQHF
DNA: TGTGCCAGCAGCCCGGGACAGGGGGCGGATCAGCCCCAGCATTTT

J: TRBJ2-7
size: -
D: TRBD2
V: TRBV5-1
CDR3: CASSLAASSGGIAYEQYF
DNA: TGCGCCAGCAGCTTGGCCGCGTCTAGCGGGGGCATTGCCTACGAGCAGTACTTC

J: TRBJ2-5
size: -
D: -
V: TRBV5-4
CDR3: CASSLPGRNQETQYF
DNA: TGTGCCAGCAGCTTGCCAGGGCGCAACCAAGAGACCCAGTACTTC

J: TRBJ2-7
size: -
D: -
V: TRBV2
CDR3: CASSEMGIYEQYF
DNA: TGTGCCAGCAGTGAAATGGGAATCTACGAGCAGTACTTC

J: TRBJ1-5
size: -
D: -
V: TRBV7-9
CDR3: CASSLSQSNQPQHF
DNA: TGTGCCAGCAGCTTAAGTCAGAGCAATCAGCCCCAGCATTTT

J: TRBJ1-1
size: -
D: -
V: TRBV27
CDR3: CASSPSDSRTEAFF
DNA: TGTGCCAGCAGTCCCTCCGACAGCCGTACTGAAGCTTTCTTT

J: TRBJ2-7
size: -
D: -
V: TRBV5-4
CDR3: CASSFQTYEQYF
DNA: TGTGCCAGCAGCTTTCAAACCTACGAGCAGTACTTC

J: TRBJ2-1
size: -
D: TRBD2
V: TRBV11-3
CDR3: CASSERGGKSHEQFF
DNA: TGTGCCAGCAGCGAGCGGGGGGGTAAAAGTCATGAGCAGTTCTTC

J: TRBJ1-1
size: few
D: TRBD1
V: TRBV7-3
CDR3: CASSLTGSSTGVVGTEAFF
DNA: TGTGCCAGCAGCTTAACGGGATCCTCGACAGGGGTAGTTGGTACTGAAGCTTTCTTT

J: TRBJ1-1
size: -
D: -
V: TRBV6-5
CDR3: CASSLRQATNTEAFF
DNA: TGTGCCAGCAGCCTAAGACAGGCGACGAACACTGAAGCTTTCTTT

J: TRBJ1-1
size: many
D: -
V: TRBV18
CDR3: CASSPAGRGKGTEAFF
DNA: TGTGCCAGCTCACCAGCTGGGCGGGGTAAGGGCACTGAAGCTTTCTTT

J: TRBJ2-6
size: -
D: TRBD1
V: TRBV18
CDR3: CASSPGQVGANVLTF
DNA: TGTGCCAGCTCACCGGGACAGGTGGGGGCCAACGTCCTGACTTTC

J: TRBJ1-1
size: -
D: -
V: TRBV19
CDR3: CASRMAGPNTEAFF
DNA: TGTGCCAGTAGGATGGCAGGACCGAACACTGAAGCTTTCTTT

J: TRBJ1-2
size: -
D: -
V: TRBV4-1
CDR3: CASSPGLQDYGYTF
DNA: TGCGCCAGCAGCCCCGGACTTCAGGACTATGGCTACACCTTC

J: TRBJ2-7
size: -
D: TRBD1
V: TRBV15
CDR3: CATSRPGQGARGQYF
DNA: TGTGCCACCAGCAGACCCGGCCAGGGGGCGAGGGGGCAGTACTTC

J: TRBJ2-3
size: -
D: -
V: TRBV5-1
CDR3: CASSLQGTDTQYF
DNA: TGCGCCAGCAGCCTGCAAGGGACAGATACGCAGTATTTT

J: TRBJ1-1
size: -
D: -
V: TRBV6-5
CDR3: CASSYSVVRGNTEAFF
DNA: TGTGCCAGCAGTTACTCGGTCGTCAGGGGGAACACTGAAGCTTTCTTT

J: TRBJ1-2
size: -
D: TRBD1
V: TRBV7-9
CDR3: CASRPVQGVYGYTF
DNA: TGTGCCAGCAGGCCGGTCCAGGGGGTTTATGGCTACACCTTC

J: TRBJ2-2
size: -
D: -
V: TRBV12-2
CDR3: CASRLALSDSDTGELFF
DNA: TGTGCAAGTCGCTTAGCGCTATCGGACAGTGACACCGGGGAGCTGTTTTTT

J: TRBJ1-1
size: -
D: -
V: TRBV9
CDR3: CASSVDGPEGVRTEAFF
DNA: TGTGCCAGCAGCGTAGATGGCCCTGAGGGGGTGAGGACTGAAGCTTTCTTT

J: TRBJ2-7
size: few
D: -
V: TRBV7-9
CDR3: CASSGGAGRGEQYF
DNA: TGTGCCAGCAGCGGAGGCGCAGGTCGAGGCGAGCAGTACTTC

J: TRBJ1-2
size: -
D: TRBD1
V: TRBV7-9
CDR3: CASSYGQGTTYGYTF
DNA: TGTGCCAGCAGCTACGGACAGGGGACGACCTATGGCTACACCTTC

J: TRBJ2-5
size: -
D: TRBD2
V: TRBV19
CDR3: CASSSPGGAEQETQYF
DNA: TGTGCCAGTAGTAGCCCCGGGGGGGCCGAACAAGAGACCCAGTACTTC

J: TRBJ1-1
size: -
D: -
V: TRBV6-5
CDR3: CASSRNMLEAFF
DNA: TGTGCCAGCAGCAGGAATATGCTTGAAGCTTTCTTT

J: TRBJ2-3
size: -
D: TRBD2
V: TRBV6-5
CDR3: CASSLAGGRTDTQYF
DNA: TGTGCCAGCAGTTTAGCGGGGGGACGCACAGATACGCAGTATTTT

J: TRBJ1-2
size: -
D: -
V: TRBV19
CDR3: CASQATGQGYGYTF
DNA: TGTGCCAGTCAGGCGACTGGGCAGGGCTATGGCTACACCTTC

J: TRBJ2-2
size: -
D: -
V: TRBV7-3
CDR3: CASSLNPTGELFF
DNA: TGTGCCAGCAGCTTAAACCCCACCGGGGAGCTGTTTTTT

J: TRBJ2-3
size: -
D: -
V: TRBV30
CDR3: CAWRVYGGPLDTQYF
DNA: TGTGCCTGGAGGGTATATGGGGGGCCCTTAGATACGCAGTATTTT

J: TRBJ1-4
size: once
D: TRBD1
V: TRBV6-5
CDR3: CATQSGAGQAEKLFF
DNA: TGTGCCACCCAATCCGGGGCGGGACAGGCTGAAAAACTGTTTTTT

J: TRBJ1-2
size: -
D: -
V: TRBV29-1
CDR3: CSVDSFGYTF
DNA: TGCAGCGTTGACAGTTTTGGCTACACCTTC

J: TRBJ2-2
size: -
D: TRBD2
V: TRBV6-2/TRBV6-3
CDR3: CASSYTSGGAGGELFF
DNA: TGTGCCAGCAGTTACACTAGCGGGGGGGCCGGCGGGGAGCTGTTTTTT

J: TRBJ1-1
size: few
D: TRBD1
V: TRBV9
CDR3: CASSVRGGHGANTEAFF
DNA: TGTGCCAGCAGCGTAAGAGGGGGCCATGGGGCGAACACTGAAGCTTTCTTT

J: TRBJ2-4
size: -
D: TRBD1
V: TRBV6-2/TRBV6-3
CDR3: CASSYAGQVEIRASKGIQYF
DNA: TGTGCCAGCAGTTACGCGGGACAGGTGGAAATCCGCGCAAGCAAAGGCATTCAGTACTTC

J: TRBJ2-1
size: -
D: TRBD2
V: TRBV3-1/TRBV3-2
CDR3: CASSQGLAGGRGPAEQFF
DNA: TGTGCCAGCAGCCAGGGACTAGCGGGGGGCCGAGGGCCGGCTGAGCAGTTCTTC

J: TRBJ2-1
size: -
D: TRBD2
V: TRBV5-1
CDR3: CASSLAGIGGGAYNEQFF
DNA: TGCGCCAGCAGCTTGGCTGGAATCGGCGGGGGGGCCTATAATGAGCAGTTCTTC

J: TRBJ1-6
size: -
D: TRBD1
V: TRBV6-2/TRBV6-3
CDR3: CASSLGQGAIYPPLHF
DNA: TGTGCCAGCAGTTTGGGACAGGGGGCCATATATCCACCCCTCCACTTT

J: TRBJ2-1
size: -
D: TRBD2
V: TRBV19
CDR3: CASTPRGGVAINEQFF
DNA: TGTGCCAGTACACCTCGGGGGGGGGTGGCAATCAATGAGCAGTTCTTC

J: TRBJ2-7
size: -
D: TRBD1
V: TRBV5-3
CDR3: CARSSRDRLFGQYF
DNA: TGTGCCAGAAGCTCCCGGGACAGGCTATTTGGGCAGTACTTC

J: TRBJ2-1
size: -
D: TRBD2
V: TRBV11-3
CDR3: CASSLGIAGATYNEQFF
DNA: TGTGCCAGCAGCTTAGGTATAGCGGGGGCCACCTACAATGAGCAGTTCTTC

J: TRBJ2-2
size: once
D: TRBD1
V: TRBV24-1
CDR3: CATSDPPGQGATGELFF
DNA: TGTGCCACCAGTGATCCCCCGGGACAGGGGGCCACCGGGGAGCTGTTTTTT

J: TRBJ2-3
size: -
D: TRBD2
V: TRBV4-2
CDR3: CASSRRLAGGRDTQYF
DNA: TGTGCCAGCAGCCGCCGACTAGCGGGGGGGCGTGATACGCAGTATTTT

J: TRBJ1-2
size: -
D: -
V: TRBV6-5
CDR3: CASSYGPAGYTF
DNA: TGTGCCAGCAGTTACGGTCCGGCGGGCTACACCTTC

J: TRBJ2-7
size: -
D: TRBD1
V: TRBV5-1
CDR3: CASSRDSYTYEQYF
DNA: TGCGCCAGCAGCCGGGACAGCTACACCTACGAGCAGTACTTC

J: TRBJ2-3
size: -
D: -
V: TRBV6-5
CDR3: CASSLERDTDTQYF
DNA: TGTGCCAGCAGCCTTGAGAGAGACACAGATACGCAGTATTTT

J: TRBJ1-2
size: -
D: TRBD1
V: TRBV5-1
CDR3: CASSEGQGYGYTF
DNA: TGCGCCAGCAGCGAAGGACAGGGCTATGGCTACACCTTC

J: TRBJ2-5
size: -
D: -
V: TRBV19
CDR3: CASSGPRGETQYF
DNA: TGTGCCAGTAGTGGCCCTCGAGGAGAGACCCAGTACTTC

J: TRBJ1-2
size: -
D: -
V: TRBV28
CDR3: CASSLSRGYGYTF
DNA: TGTGCCAGCAGTTTGTCCAGGGGCTATGGCTACACCTTC

J: TRBJ1-3
size: -
D: -
V: TRBV30
CDR3: CAWGTQRPGGNTIYF
DNA: TGTGCCTGGGGGACTCAACGGCCGGGGGGAAACACCATATATTTT